Following are 29 T cell receptor beta chains from one sample sequenced in a study of blood T cell repertoires in COVID-19. TCRdb keeps only in-frame clones here, not all; method: immunoSEQ multiplex PCR. The sample lists fewer than 350,000 clones, around 90% occurring once. Sequenced: PBMCs or T cells enriched from blood (not recorded which). The origin of the receptors is a man aged 55-75 years who had recovered from COVID-19.

The sample holds one count of this clone. The J gene is TRBJ1-1, the V gene TRBV7-2; 7 bases are shared with TRBD1. Germline values: CDR1 SGHTA, CDR2 FQGNSA. The length of the CDR3 is 14 residues. After removal of 6 bases from V and 5 bases from J, the junction contained 9 bases not matched to a gene. The DNA for the CDR3 is TGTGCCAGCAGACAGGGGACCTTAGAGACTGAAGCTTTCTTT. Amino acids: CASRQGTLETEAFF.

Remarks on this clone: A read error may account for a junction end that differs from germline. This chain connects TRBV2 to TRBJ1-5, with D unresolved. The CDR3 consists of 13 residues. Germline V lookup: CDR1 SNHLY, CDR2 FYNNEI. As DNA, the CDR3 is TGTGCCAGCAGTGGGGAGCTGAATCGGCCCCAGCATTTT. It translates to CASSGELNRPQHF. Variable domain in full (rest from reference TRBV2 and TRBJ1-5): EPEVTQTPSHQVTQMGQEVILRCVPISNHLYFYWYRQILGQKVEFLVSFYNNEISEKSEIFDDQFSVERPDGSNFTLKIRSTKLEDSAMYFCASSGELNRPQHFGDGTRLSIL.

The rearrangement joins TRBV11-3 to TRBJ1-2; 9 bases align to TRBD1. V trimming: 1 base; J trimming: 9 bases; junction bases outside the gene matches: 9. This CDR3 region has 15 residues. The germline V gene encodes CDR1 SGHNT and CDR2 YENEEA. The CDR3, as DNA: TGTGCCAGCAGCTTAGTCCGACAGGGGGGTACCAGCTACACCTTC. Its translation is CASSLVRQGGTSYTF.

In its sample, this clone was seen once. The rearrangement uses TRBV7-6 and TRBJ1-1, with D possibly being TRBD1 (5 bases). Germline V gene sequence: CDR1 SGHVS, CDR2 FNYEAQ. V lost 2 bases to trimming and J lost 5 bases, with 12 bases between them. CDR3 length: 14 amino acids. The chain's CDR3 is CASSLMGGGTEAFF. As DNA, the CDR3 is TGTGCCAGCAGCTTAATGGGGGGTGGGACTGAAGCTTTCTTT.

The rearrangement links TRBV6-5 to TRBJ2-7; the match to TRBD2 covers 11 bases. V trimming: 6 bases; J trimming: 0 bases; junction bases outside the gene matches: 4. The CDR3 consists of 15 residues. The germline V gene has CDR1 MNHEY and CDR2 SVGAGI. As DNA, the CDR3 is TGTGCCAGCAGCAGACTAGCGGGGAGCTCCTACGAGCAGTACTTC. It yields the protein CASSRLAGSSYEQYF.

A word on this clone: In the same sample, other DNA sequences code for this CDR3. The rearrangement links TRBV7-9 to TRBJ1-1; D not certain. Trimming took off 1 base at V and 1 base at J, with 7 bases between the two ends. The CDR3 has 14 amino acids. The V gene's germline CDR1 is SEHNR and CDR2 FQNEAQ (reference sequence). As DNA, the CDR3 is TGTGCCAGCAGCTTAGGGGCAGGGAACACTGAAGCTTTCTTT. Amino acids: CASSLGAGNTEAFF.

The chain is built from TRBV19 and TRBJ1-2; weak D call: TRBD1 (6 bases). Germline lookup yields CDR1 LNHDA and CDR2 SQIVND (reference sequence). V lost 5 bases, J lost 6 bases, and 13 bases lay in between. The CDR3 runs to 13 residues. The CDR3 protein is CASSFTGFDGYTF. CDR3 nucleotide sequence: TGTGCCAGTAGTTTTACAGGGTTCGATGGCTACACCTTC.

The chain employs TRBV29-1 and TRBJ2-3; tentative D call: TRBD2 (5 bases). Per the germline V gene, CDR1 is SQVTM and CDR2 is ANQGSEA. V shed 4 bases and J shed 0 bases, with 11 bases lying between them. The CDR3 runs to 14 residues. The CDR3 protein is CSVGLFQSTDTQYF. The CDR3 coding sequence is TGCAGCGTTGGACTATTTCAGAGCACAGATACGCAGTATTTT.

The gene calls are TRBV2 and TRBJ1-4; D remains unclear. This CDR3 is 14 amino acids long. Germline V lookup: CDR1 SNHLY, CDR2 FYNNEI. Trimming removed 3 bases at V and 10 bases at J, with 15 bases between. As DNA, the CDR3 is TGTGCCAGCAGTGATCTGGCCCGCGGAGGAAAACTGTTTTTT. This sequence encodes CASSDLARGGKLFF.

The chain employs TRBV28 and TRBJ1-2, with 7 bases lining up with TRBD1. The trim removed 6 bases at V and 3 bases at J, leaving 10 bases unmatched. Germline V CDR1 and CDR2: MDHEN, SYDVKM. The CDR3 length is 15 residues. The CDR3 reads CASRLPGQYYYGYTF. In nucleotides, the CDR3 is TGTGCCAGCAGGCTTCCGGGACAGTACTACTATGGCTACACCTTC.

The chain recombines TRBV7-9 with TRBJ2-2; D is ambiguous. The CDR3 is made up of 13 amino acids. Per the germline V gene, CDR1 is SEHNR and CDR2 is FQNEAQ (reference sequence). Trimming removed 4 bases at V and 7 bases at J, with 10 bases between. The CDR3 coding sequence is TGTGCCAGCAGCTCAAAAAGGAGCGGGGAGCTGTTTTTT. It codes for CASSSKRSGELFF.

This sequence joins TRBV19 and TRBJ2-1, with 11 bases identical to TRBD2. CDR3 size: 17 residues. V trimming: 2 bases; J trimming: 3 bases; junction bases outside the gene matches: 6. Germline values: CDR1 LNHDA, CDR2 SQIVND (reference sequence). CDR3: CASSIRLAGGIYNEQFF. In DNA form, the CDR3 reads TGTGCCAGTAGTATACGGCTAGCGGGAGGCATCTACAATGAGCAGTTCTTC.

This sequence joins TRBV1 and TRBJ2-1; TRBD2, the table's D call, lacks a check against the DNA. TRBV1 is shown as a pseudogene. CDR3 length equals 13 residues. In nucleotides, the CDR3 is TGCACCAGCAGCGACTGGACTTACGGAGAGCAGTTCTTC. Translating it yields CTSSDWTYGEQFF.

This chain uses TRBV9 with TRBJ2-3, with 10 bases lining up with TRBD2. From germline, CDR1 is SGDLS and CDR2 YYNGEE. Trimming removed 4 bases from V and 2 bases from J; junction bases left unmatched: 4. This CDR3 region has 15 residues. Here the CDR3 DNA reads TGTGCCAGCAGCACTACTAGCGGGGACACAGATACGCAGTATTTT. Translation: CASSTTSGDTDTQYF. The full variable domain, completed using reference TRBV9 and TRBJ2-3, is DSGVTQTPKHLITATGQRVTLRCSPRSGDLSVYWYQQSLDQGLQFLIQYYNGEERAKGNILERFSAQQFPDLHSELNLSSLELGDSALYFCASSTTSGDTDTQYFGPGTRLTVL.

The CDR3 region has the DNA TGTGCCAGCAGTTCAAACAGGGAGGGCACTGAAGCTTTCTTT. Its translation: CASSSNREGTEAFF. The chain joins TRBV5-6 to TRBJ1-1; the D gene is possibly TRBD1 (6 bases). Germline CDR1 reads SGHDT; CDR2 reads YYEEEE. V lost 5 bases and J 4 bases, leaving 15 bases between the germline ends. CDR3 size: 14 residues.

The J gene is TRBJ2-1, the V gene TRBV15; no reliable D call. V was shortened by 7 bases and J by 5 bases, with 12 bases between the two germline ends. The length of the CDR3 is 13 residues. Germline assignment: CDR1 LNHNV and CDR2 YYDKDF (reference sequence). The chain's CDR3 is CATNTGIDNEQFF. The CDR3 DNA sequence: TGTGCCACCAATACGGGTATCGACAATGAGCAGTTCTTC. The full variable domain, completed using reference TRBV15 and TRBJ2-1, is DAMVIQNPRYQVTQFGKPVTLSCSQTLNHNVMYWYQQKSSQAPKLLFHYYDKDFNNEADTPDNFQSRRPNTSFCFLDIRSPGLGDTAMYLCATNTGIDNEQFFGPGTRLTVL.

The chain recombines TRBV15 with TRBJ2-5, with D perhaps TRBD1 (5 bases). The germline V gene has CDR1 LNHNV and CDR2 YYDKDF (reference sequence). Trimming left V 2 bases short and J 5 bases short, with 9 bases between. The CDR3 runs 13 residues. The DNA for the CDR3 is TGTGCCACCAGCAGACGACAGTTTGAGACCCAGTACTTC. The encoded protein is CATSRRQFETQYF.

This clone was seen once. The chain has TRBV5-1 and TRBJ2-1; D might be TRBD2 (5 bases). From germline, CDR1 is SGHRS and CDR2 YFSETQ. The ends were cut back, 1 base at V and 3 bases at J, with 8 bases in the middle. The length of the CDR3 is 14 residues. As DNA, the CDR3 is TGCGCCAGCAGCTTGATAAGCGGCTACAATGAGCAGTTCTTC. It is translated as CASSLISGYNEQFF.

This chain uses TRBV20-1 with TRBJ1-1; tentatively, D is TRBD1 (6 bases). This CDR3 spans 10 amino acids. Germline V CDR1 and CDR2: DFQATT, SNEGSKA (reference sequence). Deletions cut 6 bases from V and 10 bases from J, with 12 bases between. CDR3 sequence reads: CSAWDIRAFF. The CDR3 DNA reads as TGCAGTGCCTGGGACATCCGAGCTTTCTTT.

The J gene is TRBJ2-1, the V gene TRBV7-9; 8 nucleotides match TRBD1. V was clipped by 5 bases and J by 6 bases; unmatched bases: 12. Germline CDR1 is SEHNR and CDR2 is FQNEAQ (reference sequence). There are 16 residues in the CDR3. This CDR3 is CASSPPTGEGRNEQFF. Here the CDR3 DNA reads TGTGCCAGCAGCCCTCCGACAGGGGAAGGGCGCAATGAGCAGTTCTTC.

CDR3 sequence reads: CASSFNLGEGSTYEQYF. The CDR3 bases are TGCGCCAGCAGCTTTAATCTTGGGGAGGGCAGTACCTACGAGCAGTACTTC. This chain links TRBV5-1 with TRBJ2-7; TRBD2 agrees at 7 bases. The CDR3 spans 17 residues. Per germline, CDR1 SGHRS and CDR2 YFSETQ. The J segment lost 2 bases and the V segment lost 2 bases, leaving 13 bases of the junction unmatched.

The CDR3 sequence is CASSPRTDSYQPQHF. CDR3 nucleotide sequence: TGTGCCAGTAGCCCTCGGACAGATAGTTATCAGCCCCAGCATTTT. The chain recombines TRBV19 with TRBJ1-5; perhaps TRBD1 as D (6 bases). Germline V CDR1 and CDR2: LNHDA, SQIVND (reference sequence). The CDR3 has 15 residues. The V gene lost 6 bases and the J gene lost 5 bases, with 17 bases spanning the gap.

The chain joins TRBV7-9 to TRBJ2-2, with TRBD1 identical over 10 bases. This CDR3 is built from 18 residues. Losses at the gene ends were 0 bases for V and 4 bases for J; bases not matched to a gene: 8. Looked up from germline, CDR1 is SEHNR and CDR2 is FQNEAQ (reference sequence). CDR3 protein: CASSLAPGTGALTGELFF. Here the CDR3 DNA reads TGTGCCAGCAGCTTAGCCCCCGGGACAGGGGCCCTCACCGGGGAGCTGTTTTTT. Variable domain in full (rest from reference TRBV7-9 and TRBJ2-2): DTGVSQNPRHKITKRGQNVTFRCDPISEHNRLYWYRQTLGQGPEFLTYFQNEAQLEKSRLLSDRFSAERPKGSFSTLEIQRTEQGDSAMYLCASSLAPGTGALTGELFFGEGSRLTVL.

The CDR3 DNA is TGTGCCAGCAGCCGGGGACCGGACAGGGACACCGGGGAGCTGTTTTTT. This sequence encodes CASSRGPDRDTGELFF. The rearrangement links TRBV14 to TRBJ2-2, with 8 nucleotides matching TRBD1. Trimming removed 4 bases from V and 3 bases from J; junction bases left unmatched: 7. The CDR3 has 16 residues. Germline loops: CDR1 SGHDN, CDR2 FVKESK. Together with reference TRBV14 and TRBJ2-2, the CDR3 gives the full variable domain: EAGVTQFPSHSVIEKGQTVTLRCDPISGHDNLYWYRRVMGKEIKFLLHFVKESKQDESGMPNNRFLAERTGGTYSTLKVQPAELEDSGVYFCASSRGPDRDTGELFFGEGSRLTVL.

This rearrangement joins TRBV5-4 to TRBJ1-1; TRBD1 agrees at 7 bases. V dropped 0 bases and J dropped 12; count of bases not matched to a gene: 5. Germline CDR1 reads SGHNT; CDR2 reads YYREEE (reference sequence). The CDR3 sequence is 12 residues long. The CDR3 loop is CASSLEGGSTFF. The CDR3 nucleotides are TGTGCCAGCAGCTTGGAAGGGGGCAGCACTTTCTTT.

The rearrangement joins TRBV24-1 to TRBJ2-1; 9 nucleotides line up with TRBD1. The CDR3 consists of 17 residues. CDR1 KGHDR and CDR2 SFDVKD come from the germline V gene. V lost 7 bases, J lost 3 bases, and 12 bases stayed unmatched. The CDR3 loop is CATSPKPGTGRYNEQFF. The CDR3 region has the DNA TGTGCCACCAGCCCTAAACCCGGGACAGGGCGCTACAATGAGCAGTTCTTC.

This chain joins TRBV11-2 and TRBJ2-1; 9 bases are shared with TRBD1. Germline V gene sequence: CDR1 SGHAT, CDR2 FQNNGV. This CDR3 spans 16 amino acids. V was clipped by 2 bases and J by 6 bases; unmatched bases: 8. The CDR3 coding sequence is TGTGCCAGCAGCTTAACACAGGGGGCTTACGGCAATGAGCAGTTCTTC. As protein: CASSLTQGAYGNEQFF.

This chain uses TRBV25-1 with TRBJ1-5; 10 nucleotides line up with TRBD1. Germline V gives CDR1 MGHDK, CDR2 SYGVNS. The CDR3 is 16 residues long. After removal of 6 bases from V and 4 bases from J, the junction contained 9 bases not matched to a gene. Here the CDR3 reads CASSPTGGFQNQPQHF. The CDR3 coding sequence is TGTGCCAGCAGCCCGACAGGGGGCTTTCAGAATCAGCCCCAGCATTTT.

This clone appeared a single time. This chain connects TRBV28 to TRBJ1-6; D gene ambiguous. This CDR3 has 15 amino acids. The germline V gene encodes CDR1 MDHEN and CDR2 SYDVKM. Trimming removed 1 base at V and 8 bases at J, with 12 bases between. The CDR3 DNA follows: TGTGCCAGCAGTTTATATGTGGTAGGAGATTCACCCCTCCACTTT. Protein sequence: CASSLYVVGDSPLHF.